The 29 T cell receptor beta chains below come from one sample, sequenced in a study of T cell repertoires in cytomegalovirus infection. These receptors have no known antigen. TCRdb recomputed calls from the reads with MiXCR, one row per CDR3 protein. The top ten hold roughly 74% of the sample, which has 90,000 to 120,000 distinct CDR3 sequences, around 45% seen once. Sample: CD8+ T cells from cultured PBMCs, taken from culture after CMV antigen stimulation. The origin of the receptors is a human donor in good health (CMV status not recorded). Some clones in this sample may be carry-over from other donors' samples.

The chain carries TRBV2 and TRBJ2-7, with 7 positions matching TRBD1. With 5 bases clipped from V and 1 base from J, the junction kept 8 bases outside the gene matches. Germline V lookup: CDR1 SNHLY, CDR2 FYNNEI. The CDR3 extends over 15 amino acids. The CDR3 nucleotides read TGTGCCAGCAGTCCCGGGACAGTGATTTCCTACGAGCAGTACTTC. Its protein is CASSPGTVISYEQYF.

The chain joins TRBV7-2 to TRBJ1-6; 7 bases are shared with TRBD1. The junction had 7 bases not matched to a gene; V was cut back by 5 bases and J by 9 bases. Germline CDR1 SGHTA, CDR2 FQGNSA. The CDR3 is 14 residues long. The CDR3, as DNA: TGTGCCAGCAGCCCCCCCAGGGGGGTTTCACCCCTCCACTTT. Protein product: CASSPPRGVSPLHF.

This clonotype has just a few counts. The chain employs TRBV12-3 or TRBV12-4 and TRBJ1-6; 7 bases are a match to TRBD1. The J segment lost 3 bases and the V segment lost 7 bases, leaving 3 bases of the junction unmatched. The CDR3 runs to 14 residues. CDR3 coding DNA: TGTGCCAGCAATAACAGGGGCTATAATTCACCCCTCCACTTT. As protein: CASNNRGYNSPLHF.

The sample holds a few counts of this clonotype. The rearrangement links TRBV6-2 or TRBV6-3 to TRBJ1-4, with D possibly TRBD1 on 5 matching bases. There are 14 residues in the CDR3. Per the germline V gene, CDR1 is MNHEY and CDR2 is SVGEGT. Between the trimmed V and J ends, which lost 6 bases and 0 bases, there was a span of 8 bases. CDR3 region: CASRPTATNEKLFF. In DNA, the CDR3 is TGTGCCAGCAGGCCGACAGCAACTAATGAAAAACTGTTTTTT.

The chain has TRBV4-1 and TRBJ1-1, with TRBD1 matching over 9 bases. This CDR3 is 15 amino acids long. The J segment lost 5 bases and the V segment lost 4 bases, leaving 8 bases of the junction unmatched. In germline, CDR1 is MGHRA, CDR2 YSYEKL. CDR3 nucleotide sequence: TGCGCCAGCAGCCCGAACAGGGGGCTCGGGACTGAAGCTTTCTTT. Translation: CASSPNRGLGTEAFF.

The rearrangement joins TRBV7-4 to TRBJ1-4; 9 positions match TRBD1. J lost 12 bases, V lost 2 bases, and 10 bases had no gene match. Germline loops: CDR1 SGHVT, CDR2 SQSDAQ. CDR3 length: 15 amino acids. The CDR3, as DNA: TGTGCCAGCAGCTTAAGTGGGACAGGGTATTCGGAACTGTTTTTT. Protein: CASSLSGTGYSELFF.

The chain couples TRBV7-9 to TRBJ1-1, with D possibly TRBD1 on 6 matching bases. The CDR3 loop spans 14 amino acids. Germline CDR1 and CDR2: SEHNR and FQNEAQ (reference sequence). The V and J ends lost 4 bases and 6 bases respectively, with 15 bases between them. This chain's CDR3 is CASSSLDRNPEAFF. CDR3 sequence (DNA): TGTGCCAGCAGCTCCCTGGACAGAAACCCTGAAGCTTTCTTT.

This clonotype was seen at least ten times. The CDR3 DNA follows: TGTGCCAGCAGTTTGGGGGACAGCTACAATCAGCCCCAGCATTTT. It codes for CASSLGDSYNQPQHF. The J gene is TRBJ1-5, the V gene TRBV12-3 or TRBV12-4; 7 positions match TRBD1. The V gene end was trimmed by 3 bases and the J gene end by 3 bases; junction bases not matched to a gene: 5. This CDR3 is 15 amino acids long.

Comment on this clonotype: One end of the junction fails to match germline, which may point to a read error. The V call is TRBV28, the J call TRBJ2-7; perhaps TRBD1 as D (5 bases). CDR1 MDHEN and CDR2 SYDVKM come from the germline V gene. The CDR3 is 13 amino acids. The CDR3: CASSLYRSYEQYF. Written as DNA, the CDR3 is TGTGCCAGTAGTTTATACAGGAGCTACGAGCAGTACTTC. Using reference TRBV28 and TRBJ2-7 for the parts outside the CDR3, the full variable domain is DVKVTQSSRYLVKRTGEKVFLECVQDMDHENMFWYRQDPGLGLRLIYFSYDVKMKEKGDIPEGYSVSREKKERFSLILESASTNQTSMYLCASSLYRSYEQYFGPGTRLTVT.

This chain links TRBV7-2 with TRBJ2-7, with D perhaps TRBD2 (6 bases). Trimming took 2 bases from V and 2 from J, leaving 10 bases between them. CDR3 length equals 14 residues. The germline V gene has CDR1 SGHTA and CDR2 FQGNSA. CDR3 residues: CASSLWAGTYEQYF. DNA for the CDR3: TGTGCCAGCAGCTTATGGGCGGGGACCTACGAGCAGTACTTC.

The V call is TRBV14, the J call TRBJ2-2; tentative D call: TRBD2 (6 bases). The germline CDR1 and CDR2 sequences are SGHDN and FVKESK. V was pared by 3 bases and J by 6 bases, with 14 bases between. The CDR3 covers 15 residues. The CDR3 loop is CASSHQLGGSGELFF. The CDR3, as DNA: TGTGCCAGCAGCCATCAGTTGGGAGGATCCGGGGAGCTGTTTTTT.

The genes are TRBV6-2 or TRBV6-3 and TRBJ2-1, with 12 bases fitting TRBD2. The CDR3 is made up of 16 amino acids. The germline CDR1 and CDR2 sequences are MNHEY and SVGEGT. The V segment lost 2 bases and the J segment 2 bases; nucleotides outside the gene matches: 1. CDR3 region: CASSYGLAGPYNEQFF. The CDR3 bases are TGTGCCAGCAGTTACGGACTAGCGGGGCCCTACAATGAGCAGTTCTTC.

This sequence joins TRBV6-5 and TRBJ1-1; no reliable D call. The V gene lost 5 bases and the J gene lost 3 bases, with 16 bases spanning the gap. This CDR3 has 15 residues. Germline assignment: CDR1 MNHEY and CDR2 SVGAGI. For the CDR3, the DNA is TGTGCCAGCAGTCCAGGCGCCCCTTCTTACACTGAAGCTTTCTTT. Encoded protein: CASSPGAPSYTEAFF.

The chain recombines TRBV15 with TRBJ2-7, with TRBD2 identical over 12 bases. The CDR3 is 18 amino acids. CDR1 is LNHNV and CDR2 is YYDKDF in the germline V gene (reference sequence). Losses at the gene ends were 2 bases for V and 2 bases for J; bases not matched to a gene: 10. CDR3 sequence reads: CATSRRLLAGGSTYEQYF. CDR3 nucleotides: TGTGCCACCAGCAGACGGTTACTAGCGGGGGGAAGTACCTACGAGCAGTACTTC. Looking up the rest from reference TRBV15 and TRBJ2-7 gives the full variable domain: DAMVIQNPRYQVTQFGKPVTLSCSQTLNHNVMYWYQQKSSQAPKLLFHYYDKDFNNEADTPDNFQSRRPNTSFCFLDIRSPGLGDTAMYLCATSRRLLAGGSTYEQYFGPGTRLTVT.

This clonotype has at least ten counts. CDR3 loop: CASSFTGRTGELFF. In nucleotides, the CDR3 is TGTGCCAGCAGCTTTACTGGGAGGACCGGGGAGCTGTTTTTT. J is TRBJ2-2 and V is TRBV6-2 or TRBV6-3, with a possible D match to TRBD2 (6 bases). Germline CDR1 and CDR2: MNHEY and SVGEGT. The V and J ends lost 6 bases and 5 bases respectively, with 13 bases between them. The CDR3 is made up of 14 amino acids.

This sequence joins TRBV7-3 and TRBJ2-1; a weak D match, TRBD1 (8 bases). Trimming left V 0 bases short and J 2 bases short, with 14 bases between. CDR1 is SGHTA and CDR2 is FQGTGA in the germline V gene. CDR3 length: 17 residues. The CDR3 DNA sequence: TGTGCCAGCAGCTTAACGACAGGGGAGGGTCCCTACAATGAGCAGTTCTTC. Translation gives CASSLTTGEGPYNEQFF.

V and J are TRBV19 and TRBJ2-7, with 7 bases fitting TRBD1. CDR3 length: 13 residues. J gave up 3 bases and V 5 bases, and 4 bases lay outside the gene matches. Germline assignment: CDR1 LNHDA and CDR2 SQIVND (reference sequence). CDR3 amino acids: CASSLGTDYEQYF. In nucleotides, the CDR3 is TGTGCCAGTAGTCTCGGGACAGACTACGAGCAGTACTTC.

This sequence joins TRBV15 and TRBJ2-1, with a tentative D call TRBD2 (6 bases). CDR1 is LNHNV and CDR2 is YYDKDF in the germline V gene (reference sequence). Trimming took 5 bases from V and 10 from J, leaving 21 bases between them. The CDR3 is made up of 15 amino acids. Here the CDR3 DNA reads TGTGCCACCAGCCACGGGGCGGGCCGGGCGGGAGAGCAGTTCTTC. Amino acid sequence: CATSHGAGRAGEQFF.

The rearrangement joins TRBV6-6 to TRBJ2-5; D not certain. The CDR3 is 14 residues long. CDR1 and CDR2 from the germline V gene are MNHNY and SVGAGI (reference sequence). V was pared by 6 bases and J by 3 bases, with 14 bases between. The CDR3 bases are TGTGCCAGCAGCAACTGGCTTGCCAAAGAGACCCAGTACTTC. Translation gives CASSNWLAKETQYF.

The CDR3 DNA reads as TGTGCCAGCAGTTATCGGGGGGGCGAGGTCTACGAGCAGTACTTC. It codes for CASSYRGGEVYEQYF. The chain couples TRBV28 to TRBJ2-7, with TRBD2 matching 8 bases. The germline gives CDR1 MDHEN, CDR2 SYDVKM. This CDR3 has 15 residues. V lost 4 bases to trimming and J lost 3 bases; unmatched junction nucleotides: 8.

The V call is TRBV3-1, the J call TRBJ2-5, with TRBD1 identical over 11 bases. The CDR3 is made up of 13 amino acids. The V gene's germline CDR1 is LGHDT and CDR2 YNNKEL (reference sequence). With V trimmed by 8 bases and J by 5 bases, 4 bases remained unmatched. CDR3 sequence reads: CASGQGASETQYF. The DNA for the CDR3 is TGTGCCAGCGGACAGGGGGCATCGGAGACCCAGTACTTC.

This chain joins TRBV7-9 and TRBJ1-1; possible D gene TRBD1, 6 bases. From germline, CDR1 is SEHNR and CDR2 FQNEAQ (reference sequence). V was trimmed by 5 bases and J by 3 bases, leaving 16 bases between them. The CDR3 runs to 15 residues. CDR3 bases: TGTGCCAGCAGCCCTTGGGGGGGCGCGGACACTGAAGCTTTCTTT. Translating gives CASSPWGGADTEAFF.

The chain joins TRBV24-1 to TRBJ2-2; unclear D gene. V was cut by 4 bases and J by 4 bases, with 18 bases left in between. The CDR3 contains 17 residues. The germline CDR1 and CDR2 sequences are KGHDR and SFDVKD. The CDR3 reads CATSDSTARLGTGELFF. The DNA of the CDR3 is TGTGCCACCAGTGACTCAACAGCGCGGCTAGGCACCGGGGAGCTGTTTTTT.

The chain employs TRBV7-9 and TRBJ2-1; possibly TRBD2 for D (5 bases). Germline lookup yields CDR1 SEHNR and CDR2 FQNEAQ (reference sequence). The CDR3 runs to 15 residues. V was trimmed by 5 bases and J by 1 base, leaving 12 bases between them. The CDR3 spells CASSLDGGSYNEQFF. CDR3 DNA sequence: TGTGCCAGCAGCCTGGACGGAGGATCCTACAATGAGCAGTTCTTC. Full variable domain (rest looked up from reference TRBV7-9 and TRBJ2-1): DTGVSQNPRHKITKRGQNVTFRCDPISEHNRLYWYRQTLGQGPEFLTYFQNEAQLEKSRLLSDRFSAERPKGSFSTLEIQRTEQGDSAMYLCASSLDGGSYNEQFFGPGTRLTVL.

The J gene is TRBJ2-1, the V gene TRBV12-3 or TRBV12-4; D is tentatively TRBD1 or TRBD2 (5 bases each). The CDR3 loop spans 12 amino acids. Trimming removed 3 bases at V and 12 bases at J, with 12 bases between. As DNA, the CDR3 is TGTGCCAGCAGTTTGGGGACCCAATCGCAGTTCTTC. Translated: CASSLGTQSQFF.

This clonotype was counted ten times or more. This rearrangement joins TRBV20-1 to TRBJ1-1, with D possibly matching TRBD1 (5 bases). Germline-derived CDR1 and CDR2 are DFQATT and SNEGSKA (reference sequence). The CDR3 has 12 amino acids. The germline V and J ends were trimmed by 6 bases and 5 bases, with 13 bases remaining between them. CDR3 nucleotides: TGCAGTGCAAAAGGGGTTCCGACTGAAGCTTTCTTT. Its translation is CSAKGVPTEAFF.

This chain connects TRBV19 to TRBJ1-5, with a tentative D call TRBD1 (5 bases). Germline V gene data show CDR1 as LNHDA and CDR2 as SQIVND (reference sequence). This CDR3 is 15 amino acids long. V lost 2 bases and J 1 base, leaving 9 bases between the germline ends. This CDR3 is CASSISEGSNQPQHF. DNA for the CDR3: TGTGCCAGTAGTATATCAGAGGGGAGCAATCAGCCCCAGCATTTT. Complete variable domain (other parts from reference TRBV19 and TRBJ1-5): DGGITQSPKYLFRKEGQNVTLSCEQNLNHDAMYWYRQDPGQGLRLIYYSQIVNDFQKGDIAEGYSVSREKKESFPLTVTSAQKNPTAFYLCASSISEGSNQPQHFGDGTRLSIL.

This chain joins TRBV27 and TRBJ1-2, with 7 bases identical to TRBD1. This CDR3 is 13 amino acids long. The ends lost 6 bases at V and 4 bases at J; junction bases unmatched: 5. Germline V gene data show CDR1 as MNHEY and CDR2 as SMNVEV (reference sequence). In DNA, the CDR3 is TGTGCCAGCAGCAGGGACAGTCTCTATGGCTACACCTTC. The encoded protein is CASSRDSLYGYTF.

The J gene is TRBJ2-1, the V gene TRBV30; 7 nucleotides align to TRBD2. Looked up from germline, CDR1 is GTSNPN and CDR2 is SVGIG (reference sequence). V was pared by 2 bases and J by 0 bases, with 7 bases of the junction left unmatched. This CDR3 is 16 amino acids long. CDR3 region: CAWSHKRGSSYNEQFF. CDR3 nucleotide sequence: TGTGCCTGGAGTCACAAGCGCGGGAGCTCCTACAATGAGCAGTTCTTC.